What follows describes a single T cell receptor (beta chain). The data were taken from a study of blood T cell repertoires in COVID-19. Study summary: Samples taken during acute and convalescent COVID-19 were collected in the United States, Italy and Spain. T cells, B-cell-depleted T cells, or PBMCs provided the cDNA or gDNA that served as material.

The CDR3 length is 14 residues. CDR1 is MNHEY and CDR2 is SVGEGT in the germline V gene. V was trimmed by 2 bases and J by 6 bases, leaving 11 bases between them. In the source study's methods: Reference gene primer amplification gave nucleated cell count estimates. Sequencing used immunoSEQ multiplex PCR; TCRdb keeps in-frame clones, though not all of them. V, J and clone size reflect that table, while D and trimming were determined from the DNA. The data show 90,000 to 120,000 clones, with 55% to 75% seen just once and more than 1.5% held by the top ten. The receptor was isolated from a woman aged 35 to 49 with acute or convalescent COVID-19. Sequencing used peripheral blood. This rearrangement joins TRBV6-2 or TRBV6-3 to TRBJ1-5; tentative D call: TRBD1 (5 bases). CDR3 amino acids: CASSYAGPGQPQHF. CDR3 in DNA: TGTGCCAGCAGTTACGCAGGGCCAGGTCAGCCCCAGCATTTT.